This TCR beta chain was obtained from a study of blood T cells in healthy people across ages. CDR1 and CDR2 (germline): MNHNY, SVGAGI (reference sequence). V lost 9 bases, J lost 5 bases, and 9 bases stayed unmatched. The CDR3 loop spans 14 amino acids. The second PCR ran roughly 6 to 11 cycles with a sample-barcoded 5' primer and J-beta primers. In TCRdb, the 5' RACE reads were re-called with MiXCR into one record per CDR3 protein. The sample shows about 780,000 distinct CDR3 sequences, roughly 46% of them seen only once. Points from the study as a whole: Unsorted PBMCs prevented conclusive naive versus antigen-experienced comparison.

Concerning this clonotype: What it binds is unknown.

This sequence originates from a man at least 80 years old in good health. The genes are TRBV6-6 and TRBJ2-3; 9 positions agree with TRBD2. Sequenced input: blood. CDR3 region: CASSGLAGRDTQYF. Here the CDR3 DNA reads TGTGCCAGTTCGGGGCTAGCGGGGAGAGATACGCAGTATTTT.